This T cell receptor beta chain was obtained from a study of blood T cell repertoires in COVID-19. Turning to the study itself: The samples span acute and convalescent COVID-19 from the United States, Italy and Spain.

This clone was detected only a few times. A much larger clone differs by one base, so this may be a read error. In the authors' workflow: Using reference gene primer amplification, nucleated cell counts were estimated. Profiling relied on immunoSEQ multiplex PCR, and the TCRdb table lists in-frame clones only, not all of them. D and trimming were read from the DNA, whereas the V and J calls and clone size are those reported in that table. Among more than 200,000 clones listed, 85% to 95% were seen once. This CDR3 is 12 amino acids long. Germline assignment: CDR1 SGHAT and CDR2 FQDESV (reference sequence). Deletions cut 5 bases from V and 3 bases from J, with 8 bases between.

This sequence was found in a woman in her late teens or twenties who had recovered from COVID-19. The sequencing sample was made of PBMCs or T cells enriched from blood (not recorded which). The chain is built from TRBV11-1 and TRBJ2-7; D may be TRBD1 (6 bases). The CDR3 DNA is TGTGCCAGCAGCCCGGACAGCTACGAGCAGTACTTC. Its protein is CASSPDSYEQYF.